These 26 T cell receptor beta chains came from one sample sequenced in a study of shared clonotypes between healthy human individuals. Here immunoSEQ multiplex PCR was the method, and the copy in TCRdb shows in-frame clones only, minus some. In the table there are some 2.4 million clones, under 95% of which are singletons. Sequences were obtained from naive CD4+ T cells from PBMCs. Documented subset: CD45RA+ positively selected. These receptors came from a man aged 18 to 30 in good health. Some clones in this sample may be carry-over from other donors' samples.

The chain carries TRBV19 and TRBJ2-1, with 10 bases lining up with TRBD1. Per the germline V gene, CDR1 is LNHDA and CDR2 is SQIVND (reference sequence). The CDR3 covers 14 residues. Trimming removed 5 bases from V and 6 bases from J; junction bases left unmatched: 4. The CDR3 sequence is CASSPWDRGNEQFF. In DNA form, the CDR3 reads TGTGCCAGTAGTCCGTGGGACAGGGGCAATGAGCAGTTCTTC.

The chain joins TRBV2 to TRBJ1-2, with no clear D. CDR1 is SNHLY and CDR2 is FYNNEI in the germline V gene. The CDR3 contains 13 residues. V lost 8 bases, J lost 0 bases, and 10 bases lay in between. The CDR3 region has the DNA TGTGCCAGCTTCACTGAAGCTAACTATGGCTACACCTTC. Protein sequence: CASFTEANYGYTF.

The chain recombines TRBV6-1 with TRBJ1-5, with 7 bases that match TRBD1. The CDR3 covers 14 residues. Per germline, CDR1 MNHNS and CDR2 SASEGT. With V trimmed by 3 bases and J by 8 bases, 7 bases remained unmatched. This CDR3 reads CASSEWTGGEPQHF. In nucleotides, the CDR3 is TGTGCCAGCAGTGAGTGGACAGGCGGGGAGCCCCAGCATTTT.

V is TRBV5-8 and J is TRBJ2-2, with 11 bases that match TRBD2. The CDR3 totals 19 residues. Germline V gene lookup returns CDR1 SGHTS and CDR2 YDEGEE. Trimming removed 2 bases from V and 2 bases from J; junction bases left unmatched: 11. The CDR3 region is CASSFSVSLAGGNTGELFF. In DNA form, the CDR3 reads TGTGCCAGCAGCTTTTCAGTGAGTCTAGCGGGAGGTAACACCGGGGAGCTGTTTTTT.

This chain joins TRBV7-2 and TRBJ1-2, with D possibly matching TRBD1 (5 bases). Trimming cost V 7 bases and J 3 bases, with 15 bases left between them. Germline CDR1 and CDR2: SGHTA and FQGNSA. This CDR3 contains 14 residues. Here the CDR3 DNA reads TGTGCCAGCACCCAAACACCGGGGGACTATGGCTACACCTTC. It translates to CASTQTPGDYGYTF.

The CDR3 DNA sequence: TGTGCCAGCAGCTTGACCAGAGATGACACCGGGGAGCTGTTTTTT. It yields the protein CASSLTRDDTGELFF. The J gene is TRBJ2-2, the V gene TRBV7-3; D is undetermined. Germline CDR1 and CDR2: SGHTA and FQGTGA. The CDR3 is made up of 15 amino acids. V was clipped by 3 bases and J by 3 bases, with 11 bases between them.

CDR3 coding DNA: TGCGCCAGCAGCTTGCTGGGGTCTATTGGCTACACCTTC. Its translation: CASSLLGSIGYTF. The chain employs TRBV5-1 and TRBJ1-2, with D unresolved. This CDR3 has 13 residues. Germline lookup yields CDR1 SGHRS and CDR2 YFSETQ. V dropped 1 base and J dropped 7 bases, with 11 bases sitting between them.

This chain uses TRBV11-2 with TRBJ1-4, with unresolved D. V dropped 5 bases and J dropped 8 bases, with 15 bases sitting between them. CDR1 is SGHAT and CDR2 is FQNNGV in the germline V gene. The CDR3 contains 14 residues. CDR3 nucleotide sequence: TGTGCCAGCAGCCTTCGGTGGGAAACGGAAAAACTGTTTTTT. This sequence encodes CASSLRWETEKLFF.

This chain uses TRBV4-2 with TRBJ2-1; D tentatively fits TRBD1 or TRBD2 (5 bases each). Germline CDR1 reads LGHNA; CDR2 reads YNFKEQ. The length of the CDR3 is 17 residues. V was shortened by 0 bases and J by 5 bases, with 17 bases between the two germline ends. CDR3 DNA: TGTGCCAGCAGCCAAGACGGCCCCTCCCGGGGCCACAATGAGCAGTTCTTC. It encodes CASSQDGPSRGHNEQFF.

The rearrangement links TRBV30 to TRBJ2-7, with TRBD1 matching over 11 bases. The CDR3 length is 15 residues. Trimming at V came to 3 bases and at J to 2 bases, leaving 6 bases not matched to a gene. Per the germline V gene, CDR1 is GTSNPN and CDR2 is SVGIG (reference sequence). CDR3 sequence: CAWSFPGQGAYEQYF. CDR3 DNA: TGTGCCTGGAGCTTCCCGGGACAGGGGGCCTACGAGCAGTACTTC. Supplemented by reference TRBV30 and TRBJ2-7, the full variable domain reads SQTIHQWPATLVQPVGSPLSLECTVEGTSNPNLYWYRQAAGRGLQLLFYSVGIGQISSEVPQNLSASRPQDRQFILSSKKLLLSDSGFYLCAWSFPGQGAYEQYFGPGTRLTVT.

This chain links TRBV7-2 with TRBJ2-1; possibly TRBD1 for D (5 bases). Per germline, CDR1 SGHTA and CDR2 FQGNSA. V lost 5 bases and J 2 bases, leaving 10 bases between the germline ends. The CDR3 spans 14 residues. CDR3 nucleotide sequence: TGTGCCAGCAGCCTGGACATAACCTACAATGAGCAGTTCTTC. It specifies CASSLDITYNEQFF.

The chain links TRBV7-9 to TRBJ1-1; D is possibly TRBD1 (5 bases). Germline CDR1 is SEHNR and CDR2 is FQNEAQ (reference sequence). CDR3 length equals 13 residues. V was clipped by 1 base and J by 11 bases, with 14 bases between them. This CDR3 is CASSLVWGGEAFF. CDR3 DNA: TGTGCCAGCAGCTTAGTTTGGGGCGGGGAGGCTTTCTTT.

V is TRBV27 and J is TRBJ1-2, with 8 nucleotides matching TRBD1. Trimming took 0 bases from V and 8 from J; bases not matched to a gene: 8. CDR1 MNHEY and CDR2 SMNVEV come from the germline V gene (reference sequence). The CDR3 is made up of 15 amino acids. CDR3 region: CASSLSETGVRGYTF. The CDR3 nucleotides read TGTGCCAGCAGTTTATCAGAGACAGGGGTGAGGGGCTACACCTTC.

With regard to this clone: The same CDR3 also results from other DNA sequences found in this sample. The CDR3, as DNA: TGCGCCAGCAGCTTGATTGGGGAAAAACTGTTTTTT. As protein: CASSLIGEKLFF. The V call is TRBV5-1, the J call TRBJ1-4, with D unclear. This CDR3 has 12 residues. From germline, CDR1 is SGHRS and CDR2 YFSETQ. Trimming left V 1 base short and J 8 bases short, with 6 bases between.

The CDR3 sequence: CASSPTLASGRPEQFF. CDR3 nucleotide sequence: TGTGCCAGCAGCCCGACGCTGGCTAGCGGCCGACCCGAGCAGTTCTTC. The chain recombines TRBV7-9 with TRBJ2-1; 7 bases are a match to TRBD2. The CDR3 is 16 amino acids. Unmatched junction bases numbered 17, after V lost 5 bases and J lost 10 bases. Germline V gene data show CDR1 as SEHNR and CDR2 as FQNEAQ (reference sequence).

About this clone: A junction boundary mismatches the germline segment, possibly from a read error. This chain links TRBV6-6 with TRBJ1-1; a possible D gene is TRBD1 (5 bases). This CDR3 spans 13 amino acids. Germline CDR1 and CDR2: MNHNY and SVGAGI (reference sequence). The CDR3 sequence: CASRPTADTEAFF. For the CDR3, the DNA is TGTGCCAGCAGACCTACGGCGGACACAGAAGCTTTCTTT.

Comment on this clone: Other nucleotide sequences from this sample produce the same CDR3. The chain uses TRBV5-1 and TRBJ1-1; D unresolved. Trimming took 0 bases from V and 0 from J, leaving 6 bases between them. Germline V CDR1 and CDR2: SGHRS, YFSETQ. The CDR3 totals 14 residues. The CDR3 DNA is TGCGCCAGCAGCTTGGCACCCATGAACACTGAAGCTTTCTTT. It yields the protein CASSLAPMNTEAFF. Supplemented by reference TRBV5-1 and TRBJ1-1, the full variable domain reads KAGVTQTPRYLIKTRGQQVTLSCSPISGHRSVSWYQQTPGQGLQFLFEYFSETQRNKGNFPGRFSGRQFSNSRSEMNVSTLELGDSALYLCASSLAPMNTEAFFGQGTRLTVV.

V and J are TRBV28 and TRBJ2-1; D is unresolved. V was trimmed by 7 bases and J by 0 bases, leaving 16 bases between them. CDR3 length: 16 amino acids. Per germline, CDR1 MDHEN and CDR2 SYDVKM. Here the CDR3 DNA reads TGTGCCAGCACCTCCCGCAGTCCGGTCTCCTACAATGAGCAGTTCTTC. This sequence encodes CASTSRSPVSYNEQFF.

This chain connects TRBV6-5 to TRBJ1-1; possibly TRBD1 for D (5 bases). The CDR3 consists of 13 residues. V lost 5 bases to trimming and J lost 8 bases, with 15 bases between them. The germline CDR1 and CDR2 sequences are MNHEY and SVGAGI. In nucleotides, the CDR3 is TGTGCCAGCAGTCCCCCTGTCGGGACCGAAGCTTTCTTT. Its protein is CASSPPVGTEAFF.

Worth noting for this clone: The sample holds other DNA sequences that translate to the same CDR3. The CDR3 DNA follows: TGCGCCAGCAGCTTGGCCGCAGGGGGATACGAGCAGTACTTC. Protein sequence: CASSLAAGGYEQYF. The rearrangement joins TRBV5-1 to TRBJ2-7; 7 bases align to TRBD1. CDR3 size: 14 residues. V lost 0 bases, J lost 4 bases, and 4 bases stayed unmatched. CDR1 and CDR2 (germline): SGHRS, YFSETQ.

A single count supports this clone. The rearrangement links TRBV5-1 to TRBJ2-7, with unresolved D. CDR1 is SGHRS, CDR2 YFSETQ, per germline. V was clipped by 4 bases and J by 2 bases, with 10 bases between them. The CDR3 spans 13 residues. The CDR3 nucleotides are TGCGCCAGCAGCGGGTTTGGAGCCTACGAGCAGTACTTC. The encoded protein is CASSGFGAYEQYF.

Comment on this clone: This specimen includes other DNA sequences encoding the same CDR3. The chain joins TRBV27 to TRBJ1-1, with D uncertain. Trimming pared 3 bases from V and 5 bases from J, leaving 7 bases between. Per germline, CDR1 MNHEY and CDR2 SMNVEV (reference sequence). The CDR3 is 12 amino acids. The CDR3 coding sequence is TGTGCCAGCAGTTTCCTCGGGACTGAAGCTTTCTTT. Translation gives CASSFLGTEAFF.

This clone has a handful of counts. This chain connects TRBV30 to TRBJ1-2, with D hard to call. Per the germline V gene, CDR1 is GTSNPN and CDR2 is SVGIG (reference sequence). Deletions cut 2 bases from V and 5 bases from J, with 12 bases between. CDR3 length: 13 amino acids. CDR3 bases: TGTGCCTGGAGTACGCGGGTGGGATATGGCTACACCTTC. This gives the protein CAWSTRVGYGYTF.

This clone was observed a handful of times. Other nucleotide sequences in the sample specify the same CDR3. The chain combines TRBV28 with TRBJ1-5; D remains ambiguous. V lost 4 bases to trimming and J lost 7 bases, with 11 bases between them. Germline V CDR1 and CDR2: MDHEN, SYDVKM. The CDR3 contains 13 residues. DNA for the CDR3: TGTGCCAGCAGTTCAAACCGGGCACAGCCCCAGCATTTT. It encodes CASSSNRAQPQHF.

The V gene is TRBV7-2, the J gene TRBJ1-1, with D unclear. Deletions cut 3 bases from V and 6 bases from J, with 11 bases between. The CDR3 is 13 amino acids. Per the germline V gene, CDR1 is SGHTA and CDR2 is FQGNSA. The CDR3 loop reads CASSFSTISEAFF. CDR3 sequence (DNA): TGTGCCAGCAGCTTCAGCACAATCTCTGAAGCTTTCTTT.

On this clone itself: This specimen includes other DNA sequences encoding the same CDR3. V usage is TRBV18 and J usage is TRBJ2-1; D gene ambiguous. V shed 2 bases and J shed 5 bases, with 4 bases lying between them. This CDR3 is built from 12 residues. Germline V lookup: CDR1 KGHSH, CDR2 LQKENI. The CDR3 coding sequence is TGTGCCAGCTCACCAACAGACAATGAGCAGTTCTTC. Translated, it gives CASSPTDNEQFF.